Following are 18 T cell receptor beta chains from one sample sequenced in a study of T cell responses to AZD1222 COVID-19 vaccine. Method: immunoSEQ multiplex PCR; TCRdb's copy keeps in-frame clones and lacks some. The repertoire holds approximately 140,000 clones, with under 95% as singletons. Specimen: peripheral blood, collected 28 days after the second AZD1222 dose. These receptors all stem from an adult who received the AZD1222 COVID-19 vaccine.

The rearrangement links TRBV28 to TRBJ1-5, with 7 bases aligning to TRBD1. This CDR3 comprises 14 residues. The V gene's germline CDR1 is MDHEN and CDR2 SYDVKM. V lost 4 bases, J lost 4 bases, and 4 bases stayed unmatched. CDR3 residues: CASSWDRRNQPQHF. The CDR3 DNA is TGTGCCAGCAGTTGGGACAGAAGAAATCAGCCCCAGCATTTT. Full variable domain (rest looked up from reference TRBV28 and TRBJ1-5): DVKVTQSSRYLVKRTGEKVFLECVQDMDHENMFWYRQDPGLGLRLIYFSYDVKMKEKGDIPEGYSVSREKKERFSLILESASTNQTSMYLCASSWDRRNQPQHFGDGTRLSIL.

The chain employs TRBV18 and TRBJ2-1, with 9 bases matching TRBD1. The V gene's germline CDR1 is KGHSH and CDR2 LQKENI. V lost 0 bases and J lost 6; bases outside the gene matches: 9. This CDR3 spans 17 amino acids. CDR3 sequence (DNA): TGTGCCAGCTCACCACCTCCCGGGACAGGGATAGGCAATGAGCAGTTCTTC. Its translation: CASSPPPGTGIGNEQFF.

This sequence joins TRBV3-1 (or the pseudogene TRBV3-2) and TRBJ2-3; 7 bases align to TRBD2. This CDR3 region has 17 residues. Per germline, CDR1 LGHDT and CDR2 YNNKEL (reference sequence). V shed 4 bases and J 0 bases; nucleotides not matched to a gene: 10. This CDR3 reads CASSPLSLAASTDTQYF. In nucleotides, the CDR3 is TGTGCCAGCAGCCCCCTGAGCCTAGCGGCTAGCACAGATACGCAGTATTTT.

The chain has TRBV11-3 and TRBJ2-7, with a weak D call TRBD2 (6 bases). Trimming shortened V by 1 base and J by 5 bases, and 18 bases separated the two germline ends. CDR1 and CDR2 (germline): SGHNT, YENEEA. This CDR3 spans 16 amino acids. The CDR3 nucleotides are TGTGCCAGCAGCTTAGCTGGCGGGGCCTGGGCGGACGAGCAGTACTTC. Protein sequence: CASSLAGGAWADEQYF.

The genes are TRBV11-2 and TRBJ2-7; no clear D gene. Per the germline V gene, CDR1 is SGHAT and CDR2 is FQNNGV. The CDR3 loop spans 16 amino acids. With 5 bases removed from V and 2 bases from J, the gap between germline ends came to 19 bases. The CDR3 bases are TGTGCCAGCAGCCCCGGCGGTCAGGAGATCACCTACGAGCAGTACTTC. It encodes CASSPGGQEITYEQYF.

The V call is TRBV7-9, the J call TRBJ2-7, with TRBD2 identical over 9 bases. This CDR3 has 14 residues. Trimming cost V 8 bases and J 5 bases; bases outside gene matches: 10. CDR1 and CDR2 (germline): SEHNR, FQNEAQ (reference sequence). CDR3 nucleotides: TGTGCCAGCGGATATAGCGGGAGCCGGGACGAGCAGTACTTC. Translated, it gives CASGYSGSRDEQYF.

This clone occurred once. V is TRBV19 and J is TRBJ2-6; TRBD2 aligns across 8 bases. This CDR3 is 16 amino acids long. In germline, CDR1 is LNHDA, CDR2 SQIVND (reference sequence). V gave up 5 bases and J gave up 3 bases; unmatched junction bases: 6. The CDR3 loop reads CASSLGGRSGANVLTF. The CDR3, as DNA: TGTGCCAGTAGTTTAGGCGGGAGGAGTGGGGCCAACGTCCTGACTTTC.

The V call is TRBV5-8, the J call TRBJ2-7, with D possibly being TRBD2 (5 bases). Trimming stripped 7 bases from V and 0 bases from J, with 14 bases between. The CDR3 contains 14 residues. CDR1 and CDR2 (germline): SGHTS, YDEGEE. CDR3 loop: CASSSPGNSYEQYF. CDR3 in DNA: TGTGCCAGCTCCTCCCCCGGGAACTCCTACGAGCAGTACTTC. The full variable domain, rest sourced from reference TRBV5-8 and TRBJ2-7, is EAGVTQSPTHLIKTRGQQATLRCSPISGHTSVYWYQQALGLGLQFLLWYDEGEERNRGNFPPRFSGRQFPNYSSELNVNALELEDSALYLCASSSPGNSYEQYFGPGTRLTVT.

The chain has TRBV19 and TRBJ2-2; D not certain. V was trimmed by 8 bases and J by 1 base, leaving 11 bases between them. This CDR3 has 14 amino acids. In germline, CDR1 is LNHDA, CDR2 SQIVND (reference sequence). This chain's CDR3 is CASYSLQNTGELFF. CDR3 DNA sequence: TGTGCCAGTTACTCCTTACAGAACACCGGGGAGCTGTTTTTT.

As DNA, the CDR3 is TGCAGCTGGGGGCAGGGGGGGAATGAGCAGTTCTTC. It yields the protein CSWGQGGNEQFF. V is TRBV29-1 and J is TRBJ2-1; the D gene could be TRBD1 or TRBD2 (7 bases each). The germline V gene has CDR1 SQVTM and CDR2 ANQGSEA. This CDR3 is built from 12 residues. Trimming stripped 8 bases from V and 7 bases from J, with 15 bases between.

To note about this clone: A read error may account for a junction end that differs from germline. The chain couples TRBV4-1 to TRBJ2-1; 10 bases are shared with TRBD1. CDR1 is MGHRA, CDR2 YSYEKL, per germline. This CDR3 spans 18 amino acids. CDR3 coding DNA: TGCGCCAGCAGCCAGGAAGCCGGGACAGGGGTGGATTACAGTGAGCAGTTCTTC. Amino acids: CASSQEAGTGVDYSEQFF.

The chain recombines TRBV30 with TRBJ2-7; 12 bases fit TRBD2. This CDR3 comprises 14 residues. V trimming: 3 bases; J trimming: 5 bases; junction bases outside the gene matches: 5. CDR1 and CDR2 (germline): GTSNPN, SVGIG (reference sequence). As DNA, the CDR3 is TGTGCCTGGAGGGCTAGCGGGAGGGTACACGAGCAGTACTTC. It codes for CAWRASGRVHEQYF.

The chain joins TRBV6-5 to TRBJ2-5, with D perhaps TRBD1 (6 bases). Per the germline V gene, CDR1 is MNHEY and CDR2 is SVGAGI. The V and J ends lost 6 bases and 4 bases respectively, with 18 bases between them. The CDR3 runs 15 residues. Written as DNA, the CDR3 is TGTGCCAGCAGGCTGGATACAGGGTCTGGAGAGACCCAGTACTTC. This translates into CASRLDTGSGETQYF.

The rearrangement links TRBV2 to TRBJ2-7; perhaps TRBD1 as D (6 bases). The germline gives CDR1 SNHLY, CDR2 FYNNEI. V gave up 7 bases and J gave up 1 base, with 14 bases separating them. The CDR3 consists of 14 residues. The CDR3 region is CASKRGQNSYEQYF. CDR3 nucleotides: TGTGCCAGCAAAAGAGGACAGAATTCCTACGAGCAGTACTTC. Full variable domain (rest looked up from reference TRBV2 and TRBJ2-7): EPEVTQTPSHQVTQMGQEVILRCVPISNHLYFYWYRQILGQKVEFLVSFYNNEISEKSEIFDDQFSVERPDGSNFTLKIRSTKLEDSAMYFCASKRGQNSYEQYFGPGTRLTVT.

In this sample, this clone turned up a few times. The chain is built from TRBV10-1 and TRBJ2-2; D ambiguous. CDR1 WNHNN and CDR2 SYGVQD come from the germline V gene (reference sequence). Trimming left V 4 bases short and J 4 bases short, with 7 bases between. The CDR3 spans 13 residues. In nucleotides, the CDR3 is TGCGCCAGCAGTGGGTCAACCACCGGGGAGCTGTTTTTT. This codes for CASSGSTTGELFF.

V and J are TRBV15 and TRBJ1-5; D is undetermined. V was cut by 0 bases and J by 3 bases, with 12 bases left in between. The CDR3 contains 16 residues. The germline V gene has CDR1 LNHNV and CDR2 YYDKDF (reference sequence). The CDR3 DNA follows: TGTGCCACCAGCAGAGAACGGCCGCTACTCAATCAGCCCCAGCATTTT. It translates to CATSRERPLLNQPQHF.

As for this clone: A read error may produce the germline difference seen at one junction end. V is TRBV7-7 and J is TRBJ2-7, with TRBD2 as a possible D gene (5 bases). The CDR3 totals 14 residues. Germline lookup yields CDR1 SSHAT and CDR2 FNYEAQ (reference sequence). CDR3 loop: CASSLTSSSYEQYF. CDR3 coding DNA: TGTGCTAGCAGCTTAACTAGTTCTAGCTACGAGCAGTACTTC.

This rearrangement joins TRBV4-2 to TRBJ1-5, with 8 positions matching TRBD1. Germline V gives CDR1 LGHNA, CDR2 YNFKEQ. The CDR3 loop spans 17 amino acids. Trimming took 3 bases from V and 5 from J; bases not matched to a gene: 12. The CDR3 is CASSQTQGADVYQPQHF. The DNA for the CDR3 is TGTGCCAGCAGCCAGACTCAGGGGGCGGATGTGTATCAGCCCCAGCATTTT.